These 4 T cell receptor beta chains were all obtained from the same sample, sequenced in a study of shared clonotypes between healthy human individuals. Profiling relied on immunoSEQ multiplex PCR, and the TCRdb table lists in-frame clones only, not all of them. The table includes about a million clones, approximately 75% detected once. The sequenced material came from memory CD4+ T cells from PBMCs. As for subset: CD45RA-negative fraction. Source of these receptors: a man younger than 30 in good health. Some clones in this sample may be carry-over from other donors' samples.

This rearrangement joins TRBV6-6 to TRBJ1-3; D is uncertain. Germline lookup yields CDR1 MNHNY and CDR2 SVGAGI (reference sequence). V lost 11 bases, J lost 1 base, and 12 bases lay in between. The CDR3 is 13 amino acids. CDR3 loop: CASGRSSGNTIYF. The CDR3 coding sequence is TGTGCCTCCGGCCGCTCATCTGGAAACACCATATATTTT.

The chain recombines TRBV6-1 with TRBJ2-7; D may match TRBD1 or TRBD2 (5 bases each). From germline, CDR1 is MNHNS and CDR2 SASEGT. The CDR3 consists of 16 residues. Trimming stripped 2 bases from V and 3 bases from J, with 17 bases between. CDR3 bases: TGTGCCAGCAGTGAAAGTGGGGGTTGGTTGGGCTACGAGCAGTACTTC. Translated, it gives CASSESGGWLGYEQYF.

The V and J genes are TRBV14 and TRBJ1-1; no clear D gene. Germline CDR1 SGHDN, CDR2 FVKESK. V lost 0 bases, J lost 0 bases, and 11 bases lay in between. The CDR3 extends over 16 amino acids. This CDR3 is CASSQDRISMNTEAFF. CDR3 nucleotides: TGTGCCAGCAGCCAAGATCGGATCTCCATGAACACTGAAGCTTTCTTT.

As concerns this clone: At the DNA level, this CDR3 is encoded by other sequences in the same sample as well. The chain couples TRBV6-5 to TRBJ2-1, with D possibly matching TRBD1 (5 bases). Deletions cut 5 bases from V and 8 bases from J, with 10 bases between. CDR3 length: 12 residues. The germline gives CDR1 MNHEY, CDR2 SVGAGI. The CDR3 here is CASSRGRDEQFF. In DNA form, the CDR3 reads TGTGCCAGCAGTCGCGGCAGGGATGAGCAGTTCTTC.